The 7 T cell receptor beta chains below all came from one sample that was sequenced in a study of tumor and adjacent non-tumor tissue in lung cancer. TCRbeta libraries were built with three rounds of nested PCR, modified from ARM-PCR. MiXCR was run by TCRdb on the multiplex PCR reads, yielding one entry per CDR3 protein. The top ten clones hold around 19% of a sample with approximately 120,000 distinct CDR3 sequences, around 57% of them seen once. The template was RNA from unsorted bulk tissue. More than 3 cm separated this lung sample from the edge of the tumor. Sequences were obtained from distant non-tumor lung tissue. Receptors originate from a man aged 60-69 years with non-small cell lung cancer.

This clonotype was seen many times. This rearrangement joins TRBV20-1 to TRBJ2-1; 7 nucleotides match TRBD2. CDR1 is DFQATT, CDR2 SNEGSKA, per germline (reference sequence). Trimming took 2 bases from V and 5 from J; bases not matched to a gene: 6. The length of the CDR3 is 14 residues. Here the CDR3 reads CSARSAGDHNEQFF. The CDR3 DNA reads TGCAGTGCTAGATCGGCGGGGGATCACAATGAGCAGTTCTTC.

The genes are TRBV4-3 and TRBJ1-4, with TRBD1 matching over 8 bases. V shed 7 bases, J shed 7 bases, and the junction held 5 bases outside the gene matches. The CDR3 is 13 amino acids. Germline values: CDR1 LGHNA, CDR2 YSLEER. The CDR3 DNA reads as TGCGCCAGCATACAAGACAGGGGTGAAAAACTGTTTTTT. It encodes CASIQDRGEKLFF.

A note on this clonotype: One junction end does not reproduce the germline sequence, and a read error may be involved. The gene calls are TRBV13 and TRBJ1-1; no firm D call. The CDR3 loop spans 15 amino acids. Germline V gene lookup returns CDR1 PRHDT and CDR2 FYEKMQ (reference sequence). CDR3 nucleotide sequence: TGTGCCAGCAGCCTCCCCCTGGCTACGAACACTGGAGCTTTCTTT. Its protein is CASSLPLATNTGAFF. Together with reference TRBV13 and TRBJ1-1, the CDR3 gives the full variable domain: AAGVIQSPRHLIKEKRETATLKCYPIPRHDTVYWYQQGPGQDPQFLISFYEKMQSDKGSIPDRFSAQQFSDYHSELNMSSLELGDSALYFCASSLPLATNTGAFFGQGTRLTVV.

With regard to this clonotype: Mismatch with germline at one junction end may stem from a read error. The V and J genes are TRBV11-3 and TRBJ1-2; D call uncertain. Germline V gene data show CDR1 as SGHNT and CDR2 as YENEEA. The length of the CDR3 is 13 residues. In nucleotides, the CDR3 is TGTACCAGCGACTTAGCCAGGTTGGATGGCTACACCTTC. As protein: CTSDLARLDGYTF.

Concerning this clonotype itself: Mismatch with germline at one junction end may stem from a read error. V and J are TRBV12-3 or TRBV12-4 and TRBJ2-3; TRBD2 is a possible D gene (5 bases). This CDR3 contains 14 residues. This CDR3 reads CASSVSDTTDTQYF. In DNA form, the CDR3 reads TGTGCAAGCAGTGTTAGCGATACTACAGATACGCAGTATTTT.

In this sample, this clonotype turned up a few times. The J gene is TRBJ1-2, the V gene TRBV28, with 12 bases matching TRBD1. The CDR3 contains 17 residues. Unmatched junction bases numbered 13, after V lost 5 bases and J lost 6 bases. Per the germline V gene, CDR1 is MDHEN and CDR2 is SYDVKM. CDR3 nucleotides: TGTGCCAGCAGTCAAGGGACAGGGGGCGCCGGGGCCCATGGCTACACCTTC. This codes for CASSQGTGGAGAHGYTF.

The gene calls are TRBV4-1 and TRBJ1-1; D is undetermined. Germline CDR1 and CDR2: MGHRA and YSYEKL. There are 15 residues in the CDR3. V was cut by 8 bases and J by 5 bases, with 21 bases left in between. This chain's CDR3 is CASGPISRPKTEAFF. The CDR3 coding sequence is TGCGCCAGCGGCCCTATCTCGAGGCCGAAGACTGAAGCTTTCTTT.